The 22 T cell receptor beta chains below come from one sample, sequenced in a study of CD8 T cells in ankylosing spondylitis. The study, taken as a whole, reports: One TCR beta motif, made up of roughly 8 highly homologous variants, appeared characteristic of ankylosing spondylitis blood.

These TCRs are of unknown antigen specificity. From the 5' RACE reads, TCRdb called clonotypes with MiXCR, one entry per CDR3 protein. The sample carries more than 600,000 distinct CDR3 sequences, about 20% recorded once. Sequencing input: blood, either unsorted or a sorted T cell fraction (not recorded which). These receptor sequences come from a male donor with ankylosing spondylitis.

The chain is built from TRBV12-3 or TRBV12-4 and TRBJ2-7; the D is unclear. The CDR3 has 13 amino acids. The ends were cut back, 5 bases at V and 2 bases at J, with 10 bases in the middle. The CDR3 DNA follows: TGTGCCAGCAGTCCCCGACCAGCCTACGAGCAGTACTTC. It yields the protein CASSPRPAYEQYF.

This clonotype was seen a few times. The genes are TRBV30 and TRBJ1-1; D not resolved. CDR3 size: 12 residues. Germline V gene sequence: CDR1 GTSNPN, CDR2 SVGIG (reference sequence). V gave up 8 bases and J gave up 1 base, with 11 bases separating them. The CDR3 DNA is TGTGCCCAGACCGAACCGAACACTGAAGCTTTCTTT. It encodes CAQTEPNTEAFF. Supplemented by reference TRBV30 and TRBJ1-1, the full variable domain reads SQTIHQWPATLVQPVGSPLSLECTVEGTSNPNLYWYRQAAGRGLQLLFYSVGIGQISSEVPQNLSASRPQDRQFILSSKKLLLSDSGFYLCAQTEPNTEAFFGQGTRLTVV.

V usage is TRBV20-1 and J usage is TRBJ2-2; 7 positions agree with TRBD2. The ends lost 3 bases at V and 6 bases at J; junction bases unmatched: 7. Germline V lookup: CDR1 DFQATT, CDR2 SNEGSKA (reference sequence). CDR3 size: 14 residues. The CDR3, as DNA: TGCAGTGCTAGCGGCGGGAGAGAGGCCGGGGAGCTGTTTTTT. Translating it yields CSASGGREAGELFF.

This clonotype was observed a handful of times. The CDR3 DNA reads TGTGCCAGCAGCGAACTTTCTAGCACAGATACGCAGTATTTT. It yields the protein CASSELSSTDTQYF. The V and J genes are TRBV5-8 and TRBJ2-3, with D hard to call. Trimming cost V 4 bases and J 0 bases, with 9 bases left between them. Germline CDR1 is SGHTS and CDR2 is YDEGEE. This CDR3 has 14 residues.

This clonotype was counted once. V and J are TRBV2 and TRBJ1-3; a possible D gene is TRBD1 (6 bases). CDR1 and CDR2 from the germline V gene are SNHLY and FYNNEI. The CDR3 runs to 16 residues. The V gene lost 2 bases and the J gene lost 0 bases, with 11 bases spanning the gap. The CDR3 DNA sequence: TGTGCCAGCAGTGAAAGACAGGTTTACTCTGGAAACACCATATATTTT. It specifies CASSERQVYSGNTIYF.

J is TRBJ2-2 and V is TRBV7-6, with D possibly matching TRBD2 (6 bases). Trimming shortened V by 5 bases and J by 0 bases, and 16 bases separated the two germline ends. This CDR3 is built from 17 residues. The germline V gene encodes CDR1 SGHVS and CDR2 FNYEAQ. For the CDR3, the DNA is TGTGCCAGCAGCCCCGGGGGAAGGAGGCCGAACACCGGGGAGCTGTTTTTT. Its protein is CASSPGGRRPNTGELFF. The full variable domain, with the rest looked up from reference TRBV7-6 and TRBJ2-2, is GAGVSQSPRYKVTKRGQDVALRCDPISGHVSLYWYRQALGQGPEFLTYFNYEAQQDKSGLPNDRFSAERPEGSISTLTIQRTEQRDSAMYRCASSPGGRRPNTGELFFGEGSRLTVL.

This clonotype was seen more than once but under ten times. This chain connects TRBV5-1 to TRBJ2-2, with D possibly TRBD1 on 6 matching bases. The germline CDR1 and CDR2 sequences are SGHRS and YFSETQ. V lost 5 bases and J lost 6, with 20 bases in between. This CDR3 region has 16 residues. The CDR3 is CASSSGHQAQAGELFF. The CDR3 nucleotides read TGCGCCAGCAGTTCGGGACACCAAGCGCAGGCCGGGGAGCTGTTTTTT.

This chain uses TRBV12-3 or TRBV12-4 with TRBJ2-7; D possibly corresponds to TRBD2 (6 bases). Between the trimmed V and J ends, which lost 7 bases and 2 bases, there was a span of 15 bases. The CDR3 loop spans 14 amino acids. The CDR3, as DNA: TGTGCCAGCAAACCGGGACTTACAGCCTACGAGCAGTACTTC. Translated, it gives CASKPGLTAYEQYF.

There are a few counts of this clonotype. The chain combines TRBV29-1 with TRBJ2-2; 8 bases are a match to TRBD2. CDR1 and CDR2 (germline): SQVTM, ANQGSEA. The CDR3 loop spans 14 amino acids. The V gene end was trimmed by 2 bases and the J gene end by 4 bases; junction bases not matched to a gene: 3. The CDR3 protein is CSVESGSSTGELFF. In DNA, the CDR3 is TGCAGCGTTGAAAGCGGGAGCTCCACCGGGGAGCTGTTTTTT.

The rearrangement uses TRBV4-1 and TRBJ2-3, with 14 bases aligning to TRBD2. The CDR3 is made up of 18 amino acids. CDR1 and CDR2 from the germline V gene are MGHRA and YSYEKL. V gave up 1 base and J gave up 1 base; unmatched junction bases: 4. The CDR3 DNA sequence: TGCGCCAGCAGCCAAGGACTAGCGGGAGGGCCGGGCACAGATACGCAGTATTTT. Its protein is CASSQGLAGGPGTDTQYF.

This clonotype has just a few counts. The chain combines TRBV11-2 with TRBJ2-7; maybe TRBD2 (6 bases). In germline, CDR1 is SGHAT, CDR2 FQNNGV. The CDR3 is 15 residues long. V was cut by 4 bases and J by 6 bases, with 19 bases left in between. CDR3: CASSSGLPGVGEQYF. The CDR3, as DNA: TGTGCCAGCAGCTCGGGACTTCCAGGTGTCGGCGAGCAGTACTTC.

This sequence joins TRBV5-5 and TRBJ1-2; the match to TRBD1 covers 8 bases. V shed 4 bases, J shed 2 bases, and the junction held 7 bases outside the gene matches. The CDR3 consists of 15 residues. Looked up from germline, CDR1 is SGHKS and CDR2 is YYEKEE (reference sequence). The CDR3 loop reads CASSLDTGGNYGYTF. In DNA form, the CDR3 reads TGTGCCAGCAGCCTGGATACAGGGGGAAACTATGGCTACACCTTC. Looking up the rest from reference TRBV5-5 and TRBJ1-2 gives the full variable domain: DAGVTQSPTHLIKTRGQQVTLRCSPISGHKSVSWYQQVLGQGPQFIFQYYEKEERGRGNFPDRFSARQFPNYSSELNVNALLLGDSALYLCASSLDTGGNYGYTFGSGTRLTVV.

The chain uses TRBV20-1 and TRBJ2-7; 8 bases match TRBD1. This CDR3 has 13 residues. CDR1 is DFQATT and CDR2 is SNEGSKA in the germline V gene (reference sequence). With 6 bases clipped from V and 3 bases from J, the junction kept 7 bases outside the gene matches. The CDR3 loop is CSAYTGTGYEQYF. CDR3 coding DNA: TGCAGTGCGTACACCGGGACAGGCTACGAGCAGTACTTC.

This clonotype was detected a few times. CDR3 residues: CSAQKPPGGTEAFF. The CDR3 region has the DNA TGCAGTGCCCAAAAACCTCCCGGAGGGACTGAAGCTTTCTTT. The chain recombines TRBV20-1 with TRBJ1-1; no firm D call. The CDR3 loop spans 14 amino acids. V was trimmed by 6 bases and J by 5 bases, leaving 19 bases between them. Germline-derived CDR1 and CDR2 are DFQATT and SNEGSKA (reference sequence).

The chain has TRBV7-2 and TRBJ1-1, with D possibly matching TRBD1 (6 bases). V was cut by 5 bases and J by 7 bases, with 8 bases left in between. There are 11 residues in the CDR3. CDR1 and CDR2 from the germline V gene are SGHTA and FQGNSA. The CDR3 DNA follows: TGTGCCAGCAGCGGGGGGCGTGAAGCTTTCTTT. This sequence encodes CASSGGREAFF.

There are a few counts of this clonotype. The rearrangement uses TRBV12-3 or TRBV12-4 and TRBJ2-5; perhaps TRBD2 as D (5 bases). Trimming took 5 bases from V and 5 from J, leaving 9 bases between them. This CDR3 has 12 residues. CDR3 in DNA: TGTGCCAGCAGTAGGGAGCGGGAGACCCAGTACTTC. This encodes CASSRERETQYF.

DNA of the CDR3: TGCGCCAGCAGCCCGGGACTTTCCACGGGTGGCTACACCTTC. Residues: CASSPGLSTGGYTF. This chain uses TRBV5-1 with TRBJ1-2; perhaps TRBD1 as D (5 bases). Between the trimmed V and J ends, which lost 4 bases and 7 bases, there was a span of 17 bases. The CDR3 is 14 amino acids. CDR1 and CDR2 (germline): SGHRS, YFSETQ.

This chain uses TRBV5-6 with TRBJ2-3, with a possible D match to TRBD2 (5 bases). This CDR3 contains 16 residues. Germline V lookup: CDR1 SGHDT, CDR2 YYEEEE. V was shortened by 7 bases and J by 1 base, with 19 bases between the two germline ends. CDR3 region: CASYRRDYLGTDTQYF. CDR3 sequence (DNA): TGTGCCAGCTACCGTCGGGATTACTTAGGCACAGATACGCAGTATTTT.

V gene TRBV20-1 combines with J gene TRBJ1-1; 8 bases line up with TRBD1. V lost 6 bases, J lost 8 bases, and 5 bases stayed unmatched. Germline CDR1 reads DFQATT; CDR2 reads SNEGSKA (reference sequence). This CDR3 comprises 11 residues. In nucleotides, the CDR3 is TGCAGTGCCCCCGGACAGGGAGAAGCTTTCTTT. As protein: CSAPGQGEAFF.

The chain recombines TRBV5-1 with TRBJ2-7; D unresolved. The V end lost 0 bases, the J end lost 0 bases, and 16 bases lay between the germline ends. The germline V gene encodes CDR1 SGHRS and CDR2 YFSETQ. The CDR3 has 17 residues. CDR3 bases: TGCGCCAGCAGCTTGGCTGGGCCCCTTACCGCCTCCTACGAGCAGTACTTC. Residues: CASSLAGPLTASYEQYF.

This clonotype was seen a few times. CDR3 sequence (DNA): TGTGCCAGCAGCTTGAGTCAAAGATGGGATCAGCCCCAGCATTTT. This encodes CASSLSQRWDQPQHF. The V call is TRBV5-6, the J call TRBJ1-5; the D is unclear. This CDR3 is 15 amino acids long. Germline V gene sequence: CDR1 SGHDT, CDR2 YYEEEE. V was cut by 1 base and J by 5 bases, with 13 bases left in between. Combining the CDR3 with reference TRBV5-6 and TRBJ1-5 gives the whole variable domain DAGVTQSPTHLIKTRGQQVTLRCSPKSGHDTVSWYQQALGQGPQFIFQYYEEEERQRGNFPDRFSGHQFPNYSSELNVNALLLGDSALYLCASSLSQRWDQPQHFGDGTRLSIL.

J is TRBJ2-3 and V is TRBV19; D tentatively reads TRBD1 or TRBD2 (5 bases each). From germline, CDR1 is LNHDA and CDR2 SQIVND (reference sequence). The CDR3 is 15 amino acids. V dropped 4 bases and J dropped 2 bases, with 13 bases sitting between them. CDR3 residues: CASSTTGRDTDTQYF. The CDR3 bases are TGTGCCAGTAGTACGACGGGACGGGACACAGATACGCAGTATTTT.